A selection of T cell receptor beta chains follows, all from one sample in a study of blood T cell repertoires in COVID-19. Libraries were prepared by immunoSEQ multiplex PCR; TCRdb keeps only in-frame clonotypes and omits some of them. The sample consists of tens of thousands of clones, more than 65% of them appearing once. Source material: peripheral blood. Source of these receptors: an elderly man with active or convalescent COVID-19. Each CDR3 is given with its conserved first and last residue. Fields, in order: V gene, J gene, CDR3 protein.

>TRBV6-5|TRBJ1-2
CASLYNYGYTF
>TRBV28|TRBJ1-1
CASSPRGGAFF
>TRBV9|TRBJ1-1
CASSVATETNTEAFF
>TRBV19|TRBJ1-1
CASIGKGQLNTEAFF
>TRBV27|TRBJ2-7
CASSSWRDSYEQYF
>TRBV11-2|TRBJ1-2
CASSARQGSVGGYTF
>TRBV12-3/TRBV12-4|TRBJ1-1
CASSLMGGEAFF
>TRBV7-2|TRBJ1-4
CASSLGFDGREKLFF
>TRBV7-2|TRBJ2-3
CASSLTSGATDTQYF
>TRBV18|TRBJ1-1
CASSQTGRTEAFF
>TRBV6-6|TRBJ2-3
CASSPLRSGALVTDTQYF
>TRBV7-2|TRBJ1-2
CASSLPISQGSYGYTF
>TRBV28|TRBJ2-7
CASSPPGTTSYEQYF
>TRBV4-1|TRBJ2-1
CASSQDLFASGGSYNEQFF
>TRBV2|TRBJ2-3
CASTGLPLGSTDTQYF
>TRBV18|TRBJ1-2
CASSPTGDAGYTF
>TRBV5-1|TRBJ1-1
CASSLVGQFMNTEAFF
>TRBV19|TRBJ2-7
CASSLTSGAYEQYF
>TRBV28|TRBJ1-4
CASSSDRGGEEKLFF